Listed below are T cell receptor beta chains from one sample, sequenced in a study of identical twins. TCRdb fed the 5' RACE reads into MiXCR, producing one record per CDR3 protein. Of around 490,000 distinct CDR3 sequences in the sample, roughly an eighth were seen once. Another study also made use of these data, one on yellow fever vaccine responses in identical twins.

The sample taken for sequencing was CD4+ T cells sorted from blood. These receptors came from a young woman in good health. The CDR3 runs from the conserved cysteine through the conserved F or W. A D gene is named only where the DNA matches it firmly. Expanded clones are given a class, and other clones once, few, many or no size at all.

abundance,j_gene,d_gene,len,v_gene,CDR3aa,CDR3nt
few,TRBJ2-3,TRBD2,16,TRBV15,CATSTPGLEVTDTQYF,TGTGCCACCAGCACACCGGGACTAGAAGTCACAGATACGCAGTATTTT
-,TRBJ2-7,-,14,TRBV28,CASTPSQRGSEQYF,TGTGCCAGCACCCCTAGCCAACGGGGGAGCGAGCAGTACTTC
-,TRBJ1-2,-,14,TRBV28,CASSIRVVPFGYTF,TGTGCCAGCAGTATCAGGGTAGTACCCTTTGGCTACACCTTC
-,TRBJ2-3,-,11,TRBV7-9,CAIPTKDTQYF,TGTGCCATCCCGACCAAAGATACGCAGTATTTT
few,TRBJ1-4,-,13,TRBV5-1,CASSPVSGEKLFF,TGCGCCAGCAGCCCGGTTAGTGGGGAAAAACTGTTTTTT
few,TRBJ2-5,TRBD2,16,TRBV18,CASSAGLAGVRETQYF,TGTGCCAGCTCAGCAGGACTAGCGGGAGTTAGAGAGACCCAGTACTTC
few,TRBJ2-3,TRBD2,20,TRBV11-2,CASSGSTSGRPPPSTDTQYF,TGTGCCAGCAGCGGCAGTACTAGCGGGAGGCCCCCGCCTAGCACAGATACGCAGTATTTT
many,TRBJ2-6,-,13,TRBV27,CASRVSGANVLTF,TGTGCCAGCAGGGTATCTGGGGCCAACGTCCTGACTTTC
many,TRBJ2-5,-,13,TRBV7-9,CASSLEGGETQYF,TGTGCCAGCAGCTTAGAAGGGGGAGAGACCCAGTACTTC
-,TRBJ2-1,TRBD2,19,TRBV11-1,CASSLKLLAGGTGGNEQFF,TGTGCCAGCAGCTTAAAATTACTAGCGGGAGGCACAGGCGGGAATGAGCAGTTCTTC
few,TRBJ2-5,-,15,TRBV15,CATSRRTKGQETQYF,TGTGCCACCAGCAGGAGAACAAAGGGACAAGAGACCCAGTACTTC
-,TRBJ2-6,-,17,TRBV12-3/TRBV12-4,CASSSQGRGSGANVLTF,TGTGCCAGCAGTTCCCAGGGGAGGGGCTCTGGGGCCAACGTCCTGACTTTC
many,TRBJ2-3,-,13,TRBV4-2,CASSQDPLLTQYF,TGTGCCAGCAGCCAAGATCCATTACTAACGCAGTATTTT
few,TRBJ2-1,-,13,TRBV5-5,CASNTGPYNEQFF,TGTGCCAGCAATACAGGGCCATACAATGAGCAGTTCTTC
many,TRBJ2-5,-,11,TRBV29-1,CSVGGRETQYF,TGCAGCGTTGGAGGGAGGGAGACCCAGTACTTC
-,TRBJ2-1,TRBD2,16,TRBV7-1,CASSSMTSGRGNEQFF,TGTGCCAGCAGCTCAATGACTAGCGGGAGAGGGAATGAGCAGTTCTTC
few,TRBJ2-3,TRBD2,16,TRBV28,CASSTPGTSGRDTQYF,TGTGCCAGCTCAACCCCCGGGACTAGCGGGAGGGATACGCAGTATTTT
few,TRBJ2-5,TRBD2,15,TRBV6-5,CASSYTSGDQETQYF,TGTGCCAGCAGTTACACAAGCGGGGACCAAGAGACCCAGTACTTC